The 32 T cell receptor beta chains listed next were all sequenced from one sample in a study of blood T cell repertoires in COVID-19. Using immunoSEQ multiplex PCR, the repertoire was profiled, and TCRdb retains in-frame clones only, with some absent. The repertoire includes about 100,000 clones, just over 85% of them detected once, and 2% to 3% sits in the top ten. Specimen: PBMCs or T cells enriched from blood (not recorded which). These receptor sequences come from a woman in her forties or fifties who had recovered from COVID-19.

This chain joins TRBV21-1 and TRBJ1-5; the table's TRBD1 call for D was not verified on the DNA. TRBV21-1 is given as a pseudogene. This CDR3 spans 16 amino acids. CDR3 sequence: CASSNVDRHSNQPQHF. CDR3 coding DNA: TGTGCCAGCAGCAATGTAGACAGACATAGCAATCAGCCCCAGCATTTT.

Only one count was recorded for this clone. This rearrangement joins TRBV25-1 to TRBJ1-6; tentatively, D is TRBD1 (5 bases). The CDR3 is 15 amino acids. Deletions cut 2 bases from V and 7 bases from J, with 12 bases between. Germline CDR1 and CDR2: MGHDK and SYGVNS. The CDR3 sequence is CASSEQGYGNSPLHF. The CDR3 bases are TGTGCCAGCAGTGAACAGGGCTATGGCAATTCACCCCTCCACTTT.

The chain links TRBV5-1 to TRBJ1-6; D remains unclear. Germline V gene sequence: CDR1 SGHRS, CDR2 YFSETQ. V gave up 2 bases and J gave up 18 bases, with 18 bases separating them. CDR3 length: 13 amino acids. The CDR3 here is CASSFNGGSLPHF. CDR3 bases: TGCGCCAGCAGCTTTAATGGAGGCAGTCTTCCCCACTTT.

The sample holds one count of this clone. The chain links TRBV27 to TRBJ2-7; D not resolved. V shed 5 bases and J shed 3 bases, with 11 bases lying between them. Germline V gene data show CDR1 as MNHEY and CDR2 as SMNVEV (reference sequence). The CDR3 totals 13 residues. The CDR3 sequence: CASSLDYSYEQYF. The CDR3 DNA sequence: TGTGCCAGCAGTCTGGATTACAGCTACGAGCAGTACTTC.

The chain recombines TRBV19 with TRBJ1-1; the D gene is possibly TRBD1 (6 bases). CDR3 length: 14 amino acids. Between the trimmed V and J ends, which lost 5 bases and 1 base, there was a span of 11 bases. CDR1 and CDR2 (germline): LNHDA, SQIVND (reference sequence). The CDR3 DNA reads TGTGCCAGTAGTCCAGTGGACAGGAACACTGAAGCTTTCTTT. Translation gives CASSPVDRNTEAFF.

The chain couples TRBV11-2 to TRBJ2-7, with no clear D. Trimming removed 1 base at V and 4 bases at J, with 5 bases between. The CDR3 loop spans 12 amino acids. Germline CDR1 is SGHAT and CDR2 is FQNNGV. CDR3 sequence reads: CASSLALYEQYF. CDR3 bases: TGTGCCAGCAGCTTAGCCCTATACGAGCAGTACTTC.

CDR3 residues: CASSLTGQAIEQYF. The CDR3 DNA reads as TGTGCCAGCAGCCTGACAGGGCAAGCAATCGAGCAGTACTTC. The rearrangement uses TRBV7-3 and TRBJ2-7; TRBD1 matches at 7 bases. The CDR3 runs to 14 residues. Trimming removed 5 bases from V and 6 bases from J; junction bases left unmatched: 10. Germline assignment: CDR1 SGHTA and CDR2 FQGTGA.

The chain has TRBV27 and TRBJ2-1; 9 positions agree with TRBD2. The CDR3 covers 15 residues. CDR1 and CDR2 from the germline V gene are MNHEY and SMNVEV (reference sequence). V was clipped by 6 bases and J by 2 bases; unmatched bases: 5. The CDR3 spells CASRIAGVTYNEQFF. In DNA, the CDR3 is TGTGCCAGCAGAATAGCGGGAGTTACCTACAATGAGCAGTTCTTC.

The V call is TRBV3-1 (or the pseudogene TRBV3-2), the J call TRBJ1-3, with D uncertain. Trimming removed 4 bases at V and 4 bases at J, with 11 bases between. There are 14 residues in the CDR3. The germline CDR1 and CDR2 sequences are LGHDT and YNNKEL (reference sequence). CDR3 DNA sequence: TGTGCCAGCAGCCTTCGCGGTACGGGAAACACCATATATTTT. Translated: CASSLRGTGNTIYF.

DNA for the CDR3: TGTGCCAGCAGCCAAGTGCTAGCGGGAGCTGACGAGCAGTACTTC. Translating gives CASSQVLAGADEQYF. The chain carries TRBV3-1 (or the pseudogene TRBV3-2) and TRBJ2-7, with 10 positions matching TRBD2. The CDR3 runs to 15 residues. Germline loops: CDR1 LGHDT, CDR2 YNNKEL (reference sequence). V trimming: 1 base; J trimming: 5 bases; junction bases outside the gene matches: 5.

The chain links TRBV28 to TRBJ2-3; D not certain. Germline loops: CDR1 MDHEN, CDR2 SYDVKM. The V and J ends lost 6 bases and 6 bases respectively, with 10 bases between them. The CDR3 has 12 residues. Written as DNA, the CDR3 is TGTGCCAGCAGCCTCCTAGTGGATACGCAGTATTTT. Translating it yields CASSLLVDTQYF.

The chain uses TRBV6-5 and TRBJ1-2; D unresolved. The CDR3 runs 13 residues. Per germline, CDR1 MNHEY and CDR2 SVGAGI. With 4 bases removed from V and 4 bases from J, the gap between germline ends came to 10 bases. CDR3 in amino acids: CASSWQAGYGYTF. Written as DNA, the CDR3 is TGTGCCAGCAGTTGGCAGGCCGGCTATGGCTACACCTTC.

The DNA of the CDR3 is TGTGCCACCAGTGATTTAGGACTAGCGGGGAGAGGGCATGAGCAGTTCTTC. This gives the protein CATSDLGLAGRGHEQFF. The chain couples TRBV24-1 to TRBJ2-1, with 12 bases matching TRBD2. The CDR3 totals 17 residues. V shed 1 base and J 8 bases; nucleotides not matched to a gene: 8. Germline values: CDR1 KGHDR, CDR2 SFDVKD.

J is TRBJ1-2 and V is TRBV12-5, with D maybe TRBD1 (6 bases). Deletions cut 1 base from V and 8 bases from J, with 11 bases between. The length of the CDR3 is 13 residues. CDR1 LGHNT and CDR2 FRNRAP come from the germline V gene. CDR3 coding DNA: TGTGCTAGTGGTTTGGACAGGGTAGGAGGCTACACCTTC. Translated: CASGLDRVGGYTF.

The rearrangement links TRBV30 to TRBJ2-7, with a weak D call TRBD2 (5 bases). The CDR3 loop spans 14 amino acids. Germline CDR1 GTSNPN, CDR2 SVGIG (reference sequence). V was clipped by 0 bases and J by 3 bases, with 12 bases between them. CDR3 DNA: TGTGCCTGGAGTGTACTTAACAGCGGCTACGAGCAGTACTTC. This codes for CAWSVLNSGYEQYF.

The V and J genes are TRBV18 and TRBJ1-4; no firm D call. Germline CDR1 and CDR2: KGHSH and LQKENI. The CDR3 is 13 amino acids. The V and J ends lost 5 bases and 8 bases respectively, with 12 bases between them. Written as DNA, the CDR3 is TGTGCCAGCTCAAGGAGGGAGGGCGAAAAACTGTTTTTT. This codes for CASSRREGEKLFF.

The chain is built from TRBV27 and TRBJ2-7, with D possibly TRBD1 on 5 matching bases. V lost 2 bases to trimming and J lost 8 bases, with 13 bases between them. CDR1 is MNHEY, CDR2 SMNVEV, per germline (reference sequence). The CDR3 has 13 amino acids. The CDR3 protein is CASSLQGQNQQYF. CDR3 in DNA: TGTGCCAGCAGTTTACAGGGTCAAAACCAGCAGTACTTC.

This clone has only a few counts. J is TRBJ2-1 and V is TRBV7-2, with 7 bases that match TRBD2. The V and J ends lost 0 bases and 6 bases, in that order; junction bases with no gene match: 2. The CDR3 consists of 14 residues. Germline CDR1 SGHTA, CDR2 FQGNSA. CDR3 amino acids: CASSLAGGGNEQFF. The DNA for the CDR3 is TGTGCCAGCAGCTTAGCGGGGGGGGGCAATGAGCAGTTCTTC.

The rearrangement links TRBV20-1 to TRBJ2-5; TRBD2 matches at 8 bases. This CDR3 comprises 14 residues. Trimming at V came to 3 bases and at J to 5 bases, leaving 8 bases not matched to a gene. Germline V gene data show CDR1 as DFQATT and CDR2 as SNEGSKA (reference sequence). CDR3 protein: CSASASGGGETQYF. CDR3 bases: TGCAGTGCTAGTGCCAGCGGGGGTGGGGAGACCCAGTACTTC.

V is TRBV9 and J is TRBJ2-2, with no clear D. Germline-derived CDR1 and CDR2 are SGDLS and YYNGEE. V lost 4 bases, J lost 1 base, and 11 bases lay in between. This CDR3 has 15 residues. The chain's CDR3 is CASSRALRNTGELFF. The CDR3 DNA reads as TGTGCCAGCAGCCGAGCGCTACGGAACACCGGGGAGCTGTTTTTT.

This clone was picked up a small number of times. This chain connects TRBV6-5 to TRBJ2-7; the D is unclear. Germline loops: CDR1 MNHEY, CDR2 SVGAGI. The CDR3 sequence is 13 residues long. V lost 0 bases and J 4 bases, leaving 7 bases between the germline ends. DNA of the CDR3: TGTGCCAGCAGTTACTCTTATAAATACGAGCAGTACTTC. Protein sequence: CASSYSYKYEQYF.

The chain carries TRBV24-1 and TRBJ2-1; perhaps TRBD2 as D (5 bases). CDR1 KGHDR and CDR2 SFDVKD come from the germline V gene. V lost 3 bases, J lost 3 bases, and 23 bases lay in between. CDR3 length equals 19 residues. The CDR3, as DNA: TGTGCCACCAGTGATCAAACCCCGAGGGCGGAGTTACACTACAATGAGCAGTTCTTC. This codes for CATSDQTPRAELHYNEQFF.

The chain links TRBV7-9 to TRBJ2-7, with D possibly TRBD1 on 6 matching bases. This CDR3 is built from 14 residues. The V end was cut by 5 bases, the J end by 1 base, with 12 bases between. The germline V gene encodes CDR1 SEHNR and CDR2 FQNEAQ (reference sequence). CDR3 sequence (DNA): TGTGCCAGCAGCAGGACAGAAAAGTCCTACGAGCAGTACTTC. Protein sequence: CASSRTEKSYEQYF.

For the CDR3, the DNA is TGTGCCAGCAGTGGATCAGCGGGAGTGAGAGATACGCAGTATTTT. As protein: CASSGSAGVRDTQYF. This sequence joins TRBV11-3 and TRBJ2-3; 8 positions agree with TRBD2. The ends lost 6 bases at V and 5 bases at J; junction bases unmatched: 10. Germline loops: CDR1 SGHNT, CDR2 YENEEA. The CDR3 runs to 15 residues. The full variable domain, with the rest looked up from reference TRBV11-3 and TRBJ2-3, is EAGVVQSPRYKIIEKKQPVAFWCNPISGHNTLYWYLQNLGQGPELLIRYENEEAVDDSQLPKDRFSAERLKGVDSTLKIQPAELGDSAVYLCASSGSAGVRDTQYFGPGTRLTVL.

J is TRBJ2-5 and V is TRBV7-8; tentative D call: TRBD1 (5 bases). Germline V gives CDR1 SGHVS, CDR2 FQNEAQ. The CDR3 length is 14 residues. Trimming left V 7 bases short and J 5 bases short, with 17 bases between. The CDR3, as DNA: TGTGCCAGCAACAGAAGGGGCGCGTCGGAGACCCAGTACTTC. This codes for CASNRRGASETQYF.

The chain uses TRBV2 and TRBJ2-6; D is perhaps TRBD2 (6 bases). The CDR3 covers 15 residues. V was clipped by 3 bases and J by 2 bases, with 8 bases between them. Germline V gene sequence: CDR1 SNHLY, CDR2 FYNNEI. The CDR3 reads CASSERGTGANVLTF. DNA of the CDR3: TGTGCCAGCAGTGAGCGGGGAACTGGGGCCAACGTCCTGACTTTC.

This clone was seen a handful of times. V and J are TRBV4-1 and TRBJ2-7; 9 bases line up with TRBD1. J gave up 3 bases and V 1 base, and 1 base lay outside the gene matches. The CDR3 consists of 14 residues. The germline gives CDR1 MGHRA, CDR2 YSYEKL. CDR3 bases: TGCGCCAGCAGCCAAGGACAGGGGGTCTACGAGCAGTACTTC. Amino acid sequence: CASSQGQGVYEQYF.

The chain has TRBV3-1 (or the pseudogene TRBV3-2) and TRBJ1-4; D not resolved. The length of the CDR3 is 14 residues. V lost 2 bases, J lost 8 bases, and 12 bases lay in between. The germline gives CDR1 LGHDT, CDR2 YNNKEL (reference sequence). Written as DNA, the CDR3 is TGTGCCAGCAGCCAACTGGGCGCAGACGAAAAACTGTTTTTT. Protein sequence: CASSQLGADEKLFF.

This sequence joins TRBV3-1 (or the pseudogene TRBV3-2) and TRBJ2-1, with TRBD2 matching 9 bases. Germline V gene lookup returns CDR1 LGHDT and CDR2 YNNKEL (reference sequence). The CDR3 extends over 14 amino acids. V lost 5 bases to trimming and J lost 7 bases; unmatched junction nucleotides: 6. CDR3 loop: CASSSGGPWNEQFF. The CDR3 DNA reads TGTGCCAGCAGCAGCGGGGGGCCTTGGAATGAGCAGTTCTTC.

This clone is a singleton in its sample. V and J are TRBV15 and TRBJ2-2; possibly TRBD1 for D (6 bases). From germline, CDR1 is LNHNV and CDR2 YYDKDF (reference sequence). The CDR3 consists of 14 residues. The V gene lost 8 bases and the J gene lost 1 base, with 11 bases spanning the gap. The CDR3 coding sequence is TGTGCCACCTCCGGGACAAAGAACACCGGGGAGCTGTTTTTT. Its protein is CATSGTKNTGELFF.

The chain combines TRBV28 with TRBJ2-7, with 7 bases that match TRBD1. Germline V gene sequence: CDR1 MDHEN, CDR2 SYDVKM. CDR3 size: 14 residues. The ends lost 6 bases at V and 1 base at J; junction bases unmatched: 6. The CDR3 spells CASSRQGFSYEQYF. The CDR3 DNA sequence: TGTGCCAGCAGCCGACAGGGATTTTCCTACGAGCAGTACTTC.

The chain carries TRBV3-1 (or the pseudogene TRBV3-2) and TRBJ1-4; the match to TRBD1 covers 8 bases. CDR3 length: 16 amino acids. Germline-derived CDR1 and CDR2 are LGHDT and YNNKEL (reference sequence). The V gene end was trimmed by 4 bases and the J gene end by 3 bases; junction bases not matched to a gene: 7. The CDR3 here is CASSRGGTGANEKLFF. Here the CDR3 DNA reads TGTGCCAGCAGCCGTGGAGGGACAGGAGCTAATGAAAAACTGTTTTTT.